These T cell receptor beta chains were read from a single sample in a study of PD-L1 blockade in urothelial cancer. Sequencing was performed with immunoSEQ multiplex PCR; in TCRdb, only in-frame clones are kept and a portion is missing. The sample includes approximately 71,000 clones, roughly 89% of them seen just once. This specimen consisted of PBMCs, obtained around atezolizumab (anti-PD-L1) treatment. Source of these receptors: a woman in her 70s with urothelial cancer. The CDR3 runs from the conserved cysteine through the conserved F or W. A D gene is named only where the DNA matches it firmly. Only some rows state a clone size, as once, few, many or a class for expanded clones.

TRBV7-6	-	TRBJ2-5	TRBD2	CASSRGTSGVMETQYF	TGTGCCAGCAGCCGAGGGACTAGCGGGGTAATGGAGACCCAGTACTTC
TRBV12-5	-	TRBJ2-3	-	CASGVPGWSTDTQYF	TGTGCTAGTGGGGTTCCGGGGTGGAGCACAGATACGCAGTATTTT
TRBV5-4	-	TRBJ1-2	-	CASSLPGAGANYGYTF	TGTGCCAGCAGCTTGCCAGGGGCGGGAGCTAACTATGGCTACACCTTC
TRBV9	once	TRBJ1-5	-	CASSAGGRGVNQPQHF	TGTGCCAGCAGCGCCGGAGGCAGGGGAGTAAATCAGCCCCAGCATTTT
TRBV7-2	-	TRBJ2-5	-	CASSARTSPQYF	TGTGCCAGCAGCGCCCGTACTAGCCCCCAGTACTTC
TRBV27	-	TRBJ2-1	TRBD2	CASSAGLAVFVNNEQFF	TGTGCCAGCAGTGCCGGACTAGCGGTGTTCGTGAACAATGAGCAGTTCTTC
TRBV7-6	-	TRBJ2-2	-	CASSTGLGTGELFF	TGTGCCAGCAGCACAGGCCTAGGAACCGGGGAGCTGTTTTTT
TRBV19	-	TRBJ1-5	TRBD1	CASSITGARIVGQPQHF	TGTGCCAGTAGTATAACAGGGGCCCGCATAGTCGGCCAGCCCCAGCATTTT
TRBV5-4	-	TRBJ2-5	TRBD2	CARSTSGIQETQYF	TGTGCCAGGTCGACTAGCGGGATACAAGAGACCCAGTACTTC
TRBV30	few	TRBJ1-1	TRBD1	CAWSVKGARTEAFF	TGTGCCTGGAGTGTAAAGGGGGCGCGAACTGAAGCTTTCTTT
TRBV19	once	TRBJ2-6	TRBD1	CATRDRGLISGANVLTF	TGTGCCACTCGGGACAGGGGCCTTATCTCTGGGGCCAACGTCCTGACTTTC
TRBV18	-	TRBJ1-1	TRBD1	CASSLTGLENTEAFF	TGTGCCAGCTCACTGACAGGGTTGGAGAACACTGAAGCTTTCTTT
TRBV5-1	-	TRBJ2-3	-	CASSLVQGPTDTQYF	TGCGCCAGCAGCTTGGTCCAGGGCCCCACAGATACGCAGTATTTT
TRBV9	-	TRBJ2-2	TRBD2	CASSVEGTSGRELFF	TGTGCCAGCAGCGTAGAGGGTACTAGCGGGCGGGAGCTGTTTTTT
TRBV6-1	-	TRBJ1-4	TRBD1	CASKKTGYEKLFF	TGTGCCAGCAAAAAGACAGGGTATGAAAAACTGTTTTTT
TRBV10-3	-	TRBJ2-2	TRBD2	CAIRSGGGMNTGELFF	TGTGCCATCAGAAGCGGGGGCGGGATGAACACCGGGGAGCTGTTTTTT
TRBV19	-	TRBJ2-4	TRBD2	CASSIYGGTSGNDIQYF	TGTGCCAGTAGTATCTATGGGGGGACTAGCGGGAATGACATTCAGTACTTC
TRBV18	-	TRBJ1-4	TRBD1	CASSQQTGGREEKLFF	TGTGCCAGCTCTCAACAAACAGGGGGCCGGGAGGAAAAACTGTTTTTT
TRBV19	-	TRBJ2-3	-	CASSTSAPYDTQYF	TGTGCCAGTAGTACTAGCGCCCCTTATGATACGCAGTATTTT
TRBV6-1	-	TRBJ2-2	TRBD2	CASSEPGLAGGGTGELFF	TGTGCCAGCAGTGAACCCGGACTAGCGGGAGGAGGTACCGGGGAGCTGTTTTTT
TRBV7-6	-	TRBJ1-1	TRBD1	CASSSGGAIAEAFF	TGTGCCAGCAGCTCAGGGGGCGCGATAGCTGAAGCTTTCTTT
TRBV10-3	-	TRBJ1-4	-	CAISGGRGDEKLFF	TGTGCCATCAGTGGAGGCAGGGGAGACGAAAAACTGTTTTTT
TRBV18	-	TRBJ1-2	TRBD1	CASSPGTDPNYGYTF	TGTGCCAGCTCACCCGGGACAGACCCCAACTATGGCTACACCTTC
TRBV5-4	few	TRBJ2-5	-	CASSFDVGQEETQYF	TGTGCCAGCAGCTTCGACGTGGGGCAGGAAGAGACCCAGTACTTC
TRBV18	-	TRBJ2-1	-	CASSPIKGSYNEQFF	TGTGCCAGCTCACCGATAAAGGGGTCCTACAATGAGCAGTTCTTC
TRBV6-5	once	TRBJ2-1	TRBD2	CASSRPGLGKAEQFF	TGTGCCAGCAGCCGTCCGGGACTAGGAAAAGCTGAGCAGTTCTTC
TRBV6-1	-	TRBJ2-3	-	CASEATGPSTDTQYF	TGTGCCAGTGAGGCCACAGGACCCAGCACAGATACGCAGTATTTT
TRBV6-1	few	TRBJ1-5	-	CASSSRHSNQPQHF	TGTGCCAGCAGTAGCAGACATAGCAATCAGCCCCAGCATTTT
TRBV13	-	TRBJ2-3	-	CASSSRVTKMGGASTDTQYF	TGTGCCAGCAGCTCCCGAGTCACTAAAATGGGGGGGGCCAGCACAGATACGCAGTATTTT
TRBV6-1	-	TRBJ2-7	-	CASSVGLFSSYEQYF	TGTGCCAGCAGTGTGGGACTCTTCAGCTCCTACGAGCAGTACTTC
TRBV4-2	-	TRBJ2-1	TRBD2	CASSLNLAGGYNEQFF	TGTGCCAGCAGCCTCAACCTAGCGGGGGGATACAATGAGCAGTTCTTC
TRBV5-5	-	TRBJ1-2	-	CASSWVGSYGYTF	TGTGCCAGCAGCTGGGTGGGCAGCTATGGCTACACCTTC
TRBV30	-	TRBJ1-1	TRBD1	CAWSAQGASNTEAFF	TGTGCCTGGAGTGCACAGGGGGCCTCAAACACTGAAGCTTTCTTT
TRBV14	few	TRBJ2-5	-	CASSLSGTQYF	TGTGCCAGCAGCCTAAGCGGGACCCAGTACTTC
TRBV11-3	-	TRBJ2-7	TRBD1	CASSPGQGQEQYF	TGTGCCAGCAGCCCGGGACAGGGCCAAGAGCAGTACTTC
TRBV5-1	-	TRBJ1-4	TRBD1	CASSLSGQGEKLFF	TGCGCCAGCAGCTTGAGCGGACAGGGAGAAAAACTGTTTTTT
TRBV27	-	TRBJ2-7	TRBD2	CASSLSIAGVYEQYF	TGTGCCAGCAGTTTATCTATAGCGGGAGTCTACGAGCAGTACTTC
TRBV10-3	-	TRBJ2-3	-	CAIRERQGTDTQYF	TGTGCCATCAGGGAGAGACAGGGCACAGATACGCAGTATTTT
TRBV25-1	-	TRBJ1-2	-	CASSSPVYGYTF	TGTGCCAGCAGTTCCCCGGTCTATGGCTACACCTTC
TRBV10-3	-	TRBJ1-4	-	CAISETTGYEKLFF	TGTGCCATCAGTGAAACAACAGGGTATGAAAAACTGTTTTTT
TRBV7-3	-	TRBJ1-1	-	CASSRDRNTEAFF	TGTGCCAGCAGCCGAGACAGGAACACTGAAGCTTTCTTT
TRBV2	-	TRBJ2-7	TRBD2	CASSEARLAGDLEQYF	TGTGCCAGCAGTGAGGCCCGACTAGCGGGGGATCTCGAGCAGTACTTC
TRBV2	-	TRBJ1-1	-	CASSEKNLNTEAFF	TGTGCCAGCAGCGAGAAGAACTTGAACACTGAAGCTTTCTTT
TRBV10-2	few	TRBJ2-1	-	CASSDHAGLLSNEQFF	TGCGCCAGCAGTGATCATGCGGGACTGCTATCCAATGAGCAGTTCTTC
TRBV5-1	-	TRBJ2-2	-	CASSLYGTGELFF	TGCGCCAGCAGCTTGTACGGTACCGGGGAGCTGTTTTTT
TRBV5-8	-	TRBJ2-3	TRBD1	CASSPQQGSSTDTQYF	TGTGCCAGCAGCCCACAACAGGGGTCTAGCACAGATACGCAGTATTTT
TRBV7-2	-	TRBJ1-4	TRBD1	CASSPGQGAWEKLFF	TGTGCCAGCAGCCCTGGACAGGGGGCGTGGGAAAAACTGTTTTTT
TRBV15	-	TRBJ1-2	-	CATSRDLGSPGYGYTF	TGTGCCACCAGCAGAGATCTTGGCAGTCCGGGATATGGCTACACCTTC
TRBV11-3	-	TRBJ1-6	-	CASSSGLNSPLHF	TGTGCCAGCAGCTCGGGACTGAATTCACCCCTCCACTTT
TRBV27	-	TRBJ2-7	-	CASSSSSYEQYF	TGTGCCAGCAGCTCTAGCTCCTACGAGCAGTACTTC
TRBV4-1	-	TRBJ2-5	-	CASSQGQGQSQETQYF	TGCGCCAGCAGCCAAGGGCAGGGCCAGAGTCAAGAGACCCAGTACTTC
TRBV4-3	-	TRBJ2-3	-	CASSQQGSDTQYF	TGCGCCAGCAGCCAACAGGGGTCAGATACGCAGTATTTT
TRBV5-6	-	TRBJ2-7	TRBD2	CASSFPPSGESYEQYF	TGTGCCAGCAGCTTCCCTCCTAGCGGGGAATCCTACGAGCAGTACTTC
TRBV14	once	TRBJ1-2	TRBD1	CASSQDWGQGARGYGYTF	TGTGCCAGCAGCCAAGATTGGGGACAGGGGGCGCGCGGCTATGGCTACACCTTC
TRBV2	once	TRBJ2-2	-	CASSVRLYGTGELFF	TGTGCCAGCAGTGTGAGGCTCTACGGCACCGGGGAGCTGTTTTTT
TRBV30	medium-sized	TRBJ1-2	-	CAWRSYREGFHGYTF	TGTGCCTGGAGATCTTACAGGGAGGGCTTCCATGGCTACACCTTC
TRBV5-1	once	TRBJ2-2	-	CASSFNVGGNTGELFF	TGCGCCAGCAGCTTCAATGTGGGGGGGAACACCGGGGAGCTGTTTTTT
TRBV18	once	TRBJ1-6	-	CASSQGDNSPLHF	TGTGCCAGCTCACAGGGGGATAATTCACCCCTCCACTTT
TRBV29-1	-	TRBJ1-1	-	CSVGEFMGTEAFF	TGCAGCGTTGGGGAGTTTATGGGCACTGAAGCTTTCTTT